The clone carrying this TCR beta chain was seen a few times. The entry originates in a study of blood T cell repertoires in COVID-19. In the study overall: Donors in the United States, Italy and Spain gave samples during acute or convalescent COVID-19. From T cells, B-cell-depleted T cells, or PBMCs came the material, which was cDNA or gDNA.

This table comes from immunoSEQ multiplex PCR, and its TCRdb copy is limited to in-frame clones, with some not included. The sample lists approximately 260,000 clones; less than 90% were seen once. Germline assignment: CDR1 SGHNT and CDR2 YYREEE (reference sequence). The CDR3 extends over 13 amino acids. Trimming at V came to 6 bases and at J to 2 bases, leaving 4 bases not matched to a gene. Sequenced input: peripheral blood. The chain couples TRBV5-4 to TRBJ2-7; 8 bases agree with TRBD1. This receptor was taken from a man between 60 and 75 years old who had recovered from COVID-19. CDR3 residues: CASNQDRAYEQYF. The CDR3 DNA reads as TGTGCCAGCAACCAGGACAGGGCCTACGAGCAGTACTTC. The full variable domain, rest sourced from reference TRBV5-4 and TRBJ2-7, is ETGVTQSPTHLIKTRGQQVTLRCSSQSGHNTVSWYQQALGQGPQFIFQYYREEENGRGNFPPRFSGLQFPNYSSELNVNALELDDSALYLCASNQDRAYEQYFGPGTRLTVT.